This T cell receptor beta chain was obtained from a study of T cells expressing NK-cell markers. Germline loops: CDR1 LNHNV, CDR2 YYDKDF (reference sequence). The CDR3 has 17 amino acids. From its re-call of the 5' RACE reads, TCRdb lists each CDR3 protein once, without DNA. This sample lists about 550,000 distinct CDR3 sequences; its ten largest clones have 3% to 4.5%. The V and J genes are TRBV15 and TRBJ1-3; TCRdb names TRBD1, which stays unverified in the absence of DNA. This receptor was taken from a young man in good health. The sequencing sample was made of blood T cells: a sorted CD56 or NKG2C T cell subset, CD4+ or CD8+ T cells, or bulk PBMC T cells (not recorded which). The CDR3 here is CATSRFRGQLSGNTIYF.